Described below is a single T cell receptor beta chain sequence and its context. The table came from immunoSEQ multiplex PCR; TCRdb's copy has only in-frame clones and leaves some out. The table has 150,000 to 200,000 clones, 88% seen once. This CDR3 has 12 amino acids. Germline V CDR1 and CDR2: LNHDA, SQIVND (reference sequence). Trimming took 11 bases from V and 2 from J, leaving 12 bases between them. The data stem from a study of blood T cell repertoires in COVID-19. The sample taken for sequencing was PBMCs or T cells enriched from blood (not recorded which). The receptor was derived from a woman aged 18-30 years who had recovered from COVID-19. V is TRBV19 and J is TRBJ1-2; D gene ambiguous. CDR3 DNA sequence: TGTGCCGCGTCCACAGTAAACTATGGCTACACCTTC. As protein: CAASTVNYGYTF.